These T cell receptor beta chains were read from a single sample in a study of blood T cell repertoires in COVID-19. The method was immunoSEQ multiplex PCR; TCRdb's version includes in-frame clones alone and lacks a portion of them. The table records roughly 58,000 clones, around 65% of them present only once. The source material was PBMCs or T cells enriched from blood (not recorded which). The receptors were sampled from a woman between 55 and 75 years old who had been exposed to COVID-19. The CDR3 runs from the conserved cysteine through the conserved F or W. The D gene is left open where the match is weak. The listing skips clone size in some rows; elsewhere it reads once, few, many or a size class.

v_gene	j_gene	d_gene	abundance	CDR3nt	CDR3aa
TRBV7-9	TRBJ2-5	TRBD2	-	TGTGCCAGCAGCCTTAGCGGGGGGGCAGAGACCCAGTACTTC	CASSLSGGAETQYF
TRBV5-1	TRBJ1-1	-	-	TGCGCCAGCAGCGGAGAATTGATGAACACTGAAGCTTTCTTT	CASSGELMNTEAFF
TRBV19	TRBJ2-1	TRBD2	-	TGTGCCAGTAGTATAAGACTAGCGGGAGGGAATGAGCAGTTCTTC	CASSIRLAGGNEQFF
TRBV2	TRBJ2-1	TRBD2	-	TGTGCCAGCAGTTCCGGGACTAGCGGGAGGGCAAGTGAGCAGTTCTTC	CASSSGTSGRASEQFF
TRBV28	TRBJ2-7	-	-	TGTGCCAGCAGTCAAACAGGGCTCTACGAGCAGTACTTC	CASSQTGLYEQYF
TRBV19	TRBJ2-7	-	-	TGTGCCAGTAGTCACCACCGGGAAAAAAGGCGCGAGCAGTACTTC	CASSHHREKRREQYF
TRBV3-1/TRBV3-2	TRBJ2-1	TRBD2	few	TGTGCCAGCAGCCAAAGGAGAACTAGCGGAAGCTCCTACAATGAGCAGTTCTTC	CASSQRRTSGSSYNEQFF
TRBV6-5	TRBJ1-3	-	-	TGTGCCAGCATGCTTAGGGGCCCTGGAAACACCATATATTTT	CASMLRGPGNTIYF
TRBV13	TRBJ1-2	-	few	TGTGCCAGCACAGGTTTGAATGGGCTGTATGGCTACACCTTC	CASTGLNGLYGYTF
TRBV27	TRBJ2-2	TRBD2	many	TGTGCCAGCGCCACTAGCGGGAGCGGAAACACCGGGGAGCTGTTTTTT	CASATSGSGNTGELFF
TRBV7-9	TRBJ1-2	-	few	TGTGCCAGCAGCAACGGACAGATGAACTATGGCTACACCTTC	CASSNGQMNYGYTF
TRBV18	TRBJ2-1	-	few	TGTGCCAGCTCACAGGGGTACCAAAGGGAGCAGTTCTTC	CASSQGYQREQFF
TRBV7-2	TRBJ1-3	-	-	TGTGCCAGCAGCTTATCTTCGGACAGTCCTCTCTCTGGAAACACCATATATTTT	CASSLSSDSPLSGNTIYF
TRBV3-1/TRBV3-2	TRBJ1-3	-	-	TGTGCCAGCCACACAGCCTCTGGAAACACCATATATTTT	CASHTASGNTIYF
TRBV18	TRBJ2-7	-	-	TGTGCCAGCTCACTAAGGGGGAAGGACGAGCAGTACTTC	CASSLRGKDEQYF
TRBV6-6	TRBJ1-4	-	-	TGTGCCAGCACCGGACAGTCCCTAAGCCGTAATGAAAAACTGTTTTTT	CASTGQSLSRNEKLFF
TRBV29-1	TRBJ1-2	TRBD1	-	TGCAGCGCCCTGTCCGGGACAGGGCAAGGCTACACCTTC	CSALSGTGQGYTF
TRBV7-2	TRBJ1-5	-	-	TGTGCCAGCAGCTTGAAGCGAAATCAGCCCCAGCATTTT	CASSLKRNQPQHF
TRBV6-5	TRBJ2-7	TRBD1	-	TGTGCCAGCAGTTACGGGGACAGGGTTGACGAGCAGTACTTC	CASSYGDRVDEQYF
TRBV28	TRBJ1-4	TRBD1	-	TGTGCCAGCAGTCATTTAGGACAGGGGGGTGAAAAACTGTTTTTT	CASSHLGQGGEKLFF
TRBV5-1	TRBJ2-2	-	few	TGCGCCAGCAGGAATGGACAGCCCACCGGGGAGCTGTTTTTT	CASRNGQPTGELFF
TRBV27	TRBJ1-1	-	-	TGTGCCAGCAGTTTATCCGTGAACACTGAAGCTTTCTTT	CASSLSVNTEAFF
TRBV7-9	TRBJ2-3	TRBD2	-	TGTGCCATCCTCAGACTAGCTGAGTTGGATACGCAGTATTTT	CAILRLAELDTQYF
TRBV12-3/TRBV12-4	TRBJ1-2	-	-	TGTGCCAGCAGTTTTGGGAGAACCCATGGCTACACCTTC	CASSFGRTHGYTF
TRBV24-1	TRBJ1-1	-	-	TGTGCCACCAGTGACCCGGGACACCGTGAAGCTTTCTTT	CATSDPGHREAFF
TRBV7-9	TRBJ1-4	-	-	TGTGCCAGCAGCTCGACTCTACCGGGGGAAAAACTGTTTTTT	CASSSTLPGEKLFF
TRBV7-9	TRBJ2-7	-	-	TGTGCCAGCAGCAACCGGGATGTCTCCTACGAGCAGTACTTC	CASSNRDVSYEQYF
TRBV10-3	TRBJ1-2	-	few	TGTGCCATCAGTGAAGCAGGGGCTAACTATGGCTACACCTTC	CAISEAGANYGYTF
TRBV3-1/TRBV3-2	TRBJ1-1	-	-	TGTGCCAGCATAAGAGACAGTCCCTTT	CASIRDSPF
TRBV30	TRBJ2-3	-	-	TGTGCCTGGTCCGTCTCTGATACGCAGTATTTT	CAWSVSDTQYF
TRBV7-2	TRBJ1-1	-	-	TGTGCCAGCAGCGCTCAGGGGTTTAGGGGCACTGAAGCTTTCTTT	CASSAQGFRGTEAFF
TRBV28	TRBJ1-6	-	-	TGTGCCAGCAGACTCATCCCCGCCAGGGGAAGGTATTCACCCCTCCACTTT	CASRLIPARGRYSPLHF
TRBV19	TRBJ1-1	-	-	TGTGCCAGTGCCGACGGGGCAGCGGGCGACACTGAAGCTTTCTTT	CASADGAAGDTEAFF